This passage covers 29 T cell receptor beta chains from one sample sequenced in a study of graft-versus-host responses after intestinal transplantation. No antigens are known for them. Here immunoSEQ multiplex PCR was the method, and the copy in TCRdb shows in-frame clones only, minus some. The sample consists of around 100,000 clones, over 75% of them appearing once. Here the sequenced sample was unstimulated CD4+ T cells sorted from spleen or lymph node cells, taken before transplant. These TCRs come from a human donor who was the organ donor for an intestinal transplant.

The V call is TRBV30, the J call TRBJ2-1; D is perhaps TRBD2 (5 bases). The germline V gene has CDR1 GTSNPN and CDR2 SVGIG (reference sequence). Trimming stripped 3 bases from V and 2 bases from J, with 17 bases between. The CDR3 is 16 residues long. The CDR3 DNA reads TGTGCCTGGAGCTCGTTGCGGGTAAGCGCCTACAATGAGCAGTTCTTC. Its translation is CAWSSLRVSAYNEQFF.

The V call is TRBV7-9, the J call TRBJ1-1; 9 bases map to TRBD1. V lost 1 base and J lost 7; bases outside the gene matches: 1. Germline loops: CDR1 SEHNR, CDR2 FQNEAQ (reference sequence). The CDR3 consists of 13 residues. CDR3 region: CASSLGQGVEAFF. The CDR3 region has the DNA TGTGCCAGCAGCTTAGGACAGGGGGTTGAAGCTTTCTTT.

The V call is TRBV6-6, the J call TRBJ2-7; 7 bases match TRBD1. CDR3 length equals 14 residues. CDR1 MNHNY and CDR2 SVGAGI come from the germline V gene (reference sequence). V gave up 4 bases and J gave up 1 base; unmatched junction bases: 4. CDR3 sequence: CASSLDRVSYEQYF. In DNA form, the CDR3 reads TGTGCCAGCAGTTTAGACAGGGTATCCTACGAGCAGTACTTC.

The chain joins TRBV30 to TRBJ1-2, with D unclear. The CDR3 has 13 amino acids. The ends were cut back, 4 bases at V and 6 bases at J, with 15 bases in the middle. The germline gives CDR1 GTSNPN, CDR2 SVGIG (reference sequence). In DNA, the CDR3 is TGTGCCTGGAATCTTCGCGGGTCCCATGGCTACACCTTC. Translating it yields CAWNLRGSHGYTF.

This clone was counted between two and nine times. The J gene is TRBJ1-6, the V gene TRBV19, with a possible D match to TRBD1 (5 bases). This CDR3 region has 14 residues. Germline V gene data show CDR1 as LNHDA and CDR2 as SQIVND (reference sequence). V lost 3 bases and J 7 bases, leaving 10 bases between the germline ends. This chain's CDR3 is CASSIGGANSPLHF. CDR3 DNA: TGTGCCAGTAGTATTGGCGGGGCGAATTCACCCCTCCACTTT.

Written as DNA, the CDR3 is TGTGCCAGCAGCCTTAACAGGGTAGGAGGCTACACCTTC. Encoded protein: CASSLNRVGGYTF. The chain links TRBV7-8 to TRBJ1-2, with TRBD1 as a possible D gene (6 bases). V was shortened by 5 bases and J by 8 bases, with 15 bases between the two germline ends. CDR3 length: 13 residues. Germline CDR1 reads SGHVS; CDR2 reads FQNEAQ.

The CDR3 sequence is CASSLTDRTDGYTF. The CDR3 DNA reads as TGTGCCAGCAGCTTGACGGACAGGACGGATGGCTACACCTTC. The chain links TRBV5-4 to TRBJ1-2; 7 positions match TRBD1. Per germline, CDR1 SGHNT and CDR2 YYREEE (reference sequence). V lost 1 base and J lost 6; bases outside the gene matches: 6. The CDR3 length is 14 residues. Together with reference TRBV5-4 and TRBJ1-2, the CDR3 gives the full variable domain: ETGVTQSPTHLIKTRGQQVTLRCSSQSGHNTVSWYQQALGQGPQFIFQYYREEENGRGNFPPRFSGLQFPNYSSELNVNALELDDSALYLCASSLTDRTDGYTFGSGTRLTVV.

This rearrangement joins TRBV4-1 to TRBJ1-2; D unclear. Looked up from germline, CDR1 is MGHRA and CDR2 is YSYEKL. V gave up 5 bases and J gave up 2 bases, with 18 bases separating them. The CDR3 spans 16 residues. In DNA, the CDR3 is TGCGCCAGCAGCTACGGGCAGGAAAGGGAAAACTATGGCTACACCTTC. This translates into CASSYGQERENYGYTF.

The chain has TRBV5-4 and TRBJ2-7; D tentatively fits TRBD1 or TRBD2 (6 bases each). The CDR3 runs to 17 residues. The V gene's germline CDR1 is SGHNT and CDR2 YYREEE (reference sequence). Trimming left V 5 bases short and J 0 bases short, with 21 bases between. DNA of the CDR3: TGTGCCAGCAGTCGAGGGGGGCGGGAAAAGAGCTCCTACGAGCAGTACTTC. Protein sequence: CASSRGGREKSSYEQYF. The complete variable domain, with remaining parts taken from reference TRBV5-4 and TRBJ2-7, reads ETGVTQSPTHLIKTRGQQVTLRCSSQSGHNTVSWYQQALGQGPQFIFQYYREEENGRGNFPPRFSGLQFPNYSSELNVNALELDDSALYLCASSRGGREKSSYEQYFGPGTRLTVT.

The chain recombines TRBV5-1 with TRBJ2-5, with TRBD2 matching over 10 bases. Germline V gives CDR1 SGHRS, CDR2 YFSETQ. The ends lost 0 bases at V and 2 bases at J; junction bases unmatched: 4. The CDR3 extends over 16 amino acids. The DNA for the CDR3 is TGCGCCAGCAGCTTGGACGCTAGCGGGGGTCAAGAGACCCAGTACTTC. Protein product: CASSLDASGGQETQYF.

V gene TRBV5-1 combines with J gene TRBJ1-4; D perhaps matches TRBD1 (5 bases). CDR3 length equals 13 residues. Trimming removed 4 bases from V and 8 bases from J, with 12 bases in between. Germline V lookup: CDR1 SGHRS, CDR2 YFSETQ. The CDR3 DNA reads TGCGCCAGCAGCCGGAGGGGAGAGGAAAAACTGTTTTTT. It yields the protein CASSRRGEEKLFF.

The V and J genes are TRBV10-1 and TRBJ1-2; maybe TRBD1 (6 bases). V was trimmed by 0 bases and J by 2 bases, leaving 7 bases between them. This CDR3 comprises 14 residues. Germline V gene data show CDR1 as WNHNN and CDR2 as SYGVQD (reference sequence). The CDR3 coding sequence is TGCGCCAGCAGTGAGTCCGGGACAAACTATGGCTACACCTTC. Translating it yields CASSESGTNYGYTF.

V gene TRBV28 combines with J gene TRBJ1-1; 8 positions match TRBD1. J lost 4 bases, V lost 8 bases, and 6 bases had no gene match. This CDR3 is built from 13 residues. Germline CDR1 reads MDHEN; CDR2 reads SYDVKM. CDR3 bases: TGTGCCAGCCATCGACAGGGGACCACTGAAGCTTTCTTT. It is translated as CASHRQGTTEAFF. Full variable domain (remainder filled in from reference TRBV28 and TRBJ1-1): DVKVTQSSRYLVKRTGEKVFLECVQDMDHENMFWYRQDPGLGLRLIYFSYDVKMKEKGDIPEGYSVSREKKERFSLILESASTNQTSMYLCASHRQGTTEAFFGQGTRLTVV.

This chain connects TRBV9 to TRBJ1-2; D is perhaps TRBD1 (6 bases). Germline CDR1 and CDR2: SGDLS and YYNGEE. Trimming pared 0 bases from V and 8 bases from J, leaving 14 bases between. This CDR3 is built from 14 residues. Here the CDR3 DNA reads TGTGCCAGCAGCGTAGATCCAGGGGTGTACGGCTACACCTTC. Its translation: CASSVDPGVYGYTF.

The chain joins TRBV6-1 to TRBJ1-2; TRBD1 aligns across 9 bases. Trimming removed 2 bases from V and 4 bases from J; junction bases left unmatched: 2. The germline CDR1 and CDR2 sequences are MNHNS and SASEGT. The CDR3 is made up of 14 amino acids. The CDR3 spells CASSEPQGAYGYTF. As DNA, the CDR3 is TGTGCCAGCAGTGAACCACAGGGGGCCTATGGCTACACCTTC.

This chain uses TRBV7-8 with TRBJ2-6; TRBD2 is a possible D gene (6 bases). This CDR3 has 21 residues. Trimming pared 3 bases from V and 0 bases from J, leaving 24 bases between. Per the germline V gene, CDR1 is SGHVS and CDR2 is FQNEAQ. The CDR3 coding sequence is TGTGCCAGCAGCTTTATCACATCTTTGGGGACTGCAAACTCTGGGGCCAACGTCCTGACTTTC. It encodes CASSFITSLGTANSGANVLTF.

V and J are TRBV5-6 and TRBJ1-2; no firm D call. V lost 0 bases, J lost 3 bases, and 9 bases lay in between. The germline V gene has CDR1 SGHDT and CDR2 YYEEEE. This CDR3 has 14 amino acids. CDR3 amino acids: CASSLVTRYYGYTF. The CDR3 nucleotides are TGTGCCAGCAGCTTGGTCACCCGCTACTATGGCTACACCTTC.

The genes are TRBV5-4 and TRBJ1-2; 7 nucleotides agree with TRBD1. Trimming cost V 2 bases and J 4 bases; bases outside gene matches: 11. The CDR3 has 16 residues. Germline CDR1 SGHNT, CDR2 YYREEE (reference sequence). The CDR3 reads CASSLDRAPLSYGYTF. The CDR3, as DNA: TGTGCCAGCAGCTTAGACAGGGCGCCCCTATCCTATGGCTACACCTTC.

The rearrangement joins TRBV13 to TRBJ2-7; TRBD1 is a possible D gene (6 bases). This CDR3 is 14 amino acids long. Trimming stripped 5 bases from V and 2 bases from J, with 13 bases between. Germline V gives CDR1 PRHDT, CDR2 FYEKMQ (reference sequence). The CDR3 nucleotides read TGTGCCAGCAGCCACCGGACAGCACCCTACGAGCAGTACTTC. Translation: CASSHRTAPYEQYF.

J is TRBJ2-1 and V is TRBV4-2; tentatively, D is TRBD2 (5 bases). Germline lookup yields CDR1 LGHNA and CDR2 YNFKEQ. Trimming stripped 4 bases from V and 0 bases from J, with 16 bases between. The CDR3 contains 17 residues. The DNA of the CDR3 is TGTGCCAGCAGCCGCACCGGGAAGCACGTCTCCTACAATGAGCAGTTCTTC. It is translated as CASSRTGKHVSYNEQFF.

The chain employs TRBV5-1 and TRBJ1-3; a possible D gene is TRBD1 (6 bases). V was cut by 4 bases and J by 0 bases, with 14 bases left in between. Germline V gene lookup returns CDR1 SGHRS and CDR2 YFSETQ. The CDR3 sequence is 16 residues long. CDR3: CASSLTGQASGNTIYF. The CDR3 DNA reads TGCGCCAGCAGCCTGACAGGTCAAGCCTCTGGAAACACCATATATTTT.

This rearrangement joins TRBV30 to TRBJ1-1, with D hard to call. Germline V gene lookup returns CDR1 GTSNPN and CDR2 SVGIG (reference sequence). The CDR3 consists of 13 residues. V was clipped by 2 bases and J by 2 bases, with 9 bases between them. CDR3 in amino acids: CAWSNRFNTEAFF. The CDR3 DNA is TGTGCCTGGAGTAACAGATTTAACACTGAAGCTTTCTTT.

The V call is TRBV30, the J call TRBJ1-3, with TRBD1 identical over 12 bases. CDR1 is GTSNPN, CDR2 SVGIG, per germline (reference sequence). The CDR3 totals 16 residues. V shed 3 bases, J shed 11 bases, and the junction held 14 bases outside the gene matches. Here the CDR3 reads CAWRLPTGTGGSPIYF. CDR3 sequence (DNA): TGTGCCTGGAGGTTGCCAACCGGGACAGGGGGCTCCCCCATATATTTT.

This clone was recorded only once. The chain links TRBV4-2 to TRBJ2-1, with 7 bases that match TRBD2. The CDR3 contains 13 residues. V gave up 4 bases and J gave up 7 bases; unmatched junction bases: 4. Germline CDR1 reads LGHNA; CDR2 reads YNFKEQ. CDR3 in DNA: TGTGCCAGCAGCCCACTGGGAGGGAATGAGCAGTTCTTC. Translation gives CASSPLGGNEQFF.

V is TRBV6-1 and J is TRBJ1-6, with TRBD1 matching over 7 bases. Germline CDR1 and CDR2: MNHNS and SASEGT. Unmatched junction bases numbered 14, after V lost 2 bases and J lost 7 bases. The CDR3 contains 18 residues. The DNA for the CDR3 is TGTGCCAGCAGTGAAAACGTCTATGGCGGGACAGCAAATTCACCCCTCCACTTT. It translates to CASSENVYGGTANSPLHF.

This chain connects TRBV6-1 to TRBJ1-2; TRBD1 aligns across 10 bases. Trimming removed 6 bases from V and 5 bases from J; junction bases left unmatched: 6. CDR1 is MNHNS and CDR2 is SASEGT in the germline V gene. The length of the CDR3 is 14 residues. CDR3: CASRGQGGEYGYTF. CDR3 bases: TGTGCCAGCAGAGGACAGGGGGGGGAATATGGCTACACCTTC.

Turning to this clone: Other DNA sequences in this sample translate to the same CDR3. The CDR3 nucleotides read TGTGCCAGCAGGACGCGGGACAGGAGCACAGATACGCAGTATTTT. It yields the protein CASRTRDRSTDTQYF. The chain joins TRBV28 to TRBJ2-3, with 8 bases lining up with TRBD1. CDR1 is MDHEN and CDR2 is SYDVKM in the germline V gene. CDR3 length equals 15 residues. The J segment lost 0 bases and the V segment lost 6 bases, leaving 5 bases of the junction unmatched.

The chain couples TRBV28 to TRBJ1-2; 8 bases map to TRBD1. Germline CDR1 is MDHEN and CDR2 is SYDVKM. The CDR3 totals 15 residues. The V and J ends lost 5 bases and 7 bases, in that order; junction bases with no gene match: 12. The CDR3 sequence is CASSPTGDSSVGYTF. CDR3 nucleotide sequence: TGTGCCAGCAGTCCGACAGGGGATAGTTCGGTTGGCTACACCTTC.

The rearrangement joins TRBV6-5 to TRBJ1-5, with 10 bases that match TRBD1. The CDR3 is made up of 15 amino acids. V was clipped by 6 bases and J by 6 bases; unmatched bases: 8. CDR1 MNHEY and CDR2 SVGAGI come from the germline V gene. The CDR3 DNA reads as TGTGCCAGCAGGGAGACAGGGGGCCGGGTTCAGCCCCAGCATTTT. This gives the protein CASRETGGRVQPQHF.